The count of the clone carrying this T cell receptor beta chain is one. What it recognizes is unknown. This entry belongs to a study of a mutant IDH1 vaccine in newly diagnosed glioma. The CDR3 length is 15 residues. The ends lost 7 bases at V and 0 bases at J; junction bases unmatched: 5. The germline V gene encodes CDR1 SGHNT and CDR2 YYREEE (reference sequence). Clones were sequenced by immunoSEQ multiplex PCR, and TCRdb holds only the in-frame ones, with some missing. The sample records 60,000 to 65,000 clones, about four fifths being singletons. The time point: week 35, safety follow-up. Doses consisted of 300 ug of mutant IDH1 20-mer peptide each, paired with topical imiquimod.

The TCR comes from a man in his forties or fifties with glioma. The chain employs TRBV5-4 and TRBJ2-1; 9 bases are a match to TRBD2. Sequenced here: PBMCs, sampled from a glioma patient whose treatment included an IDH1 peptide vaccine. The CDR3 DNA reads TGTGCCAGCTCCGGAGCGGGAGGCTCCTACAATGAGCAGTTCTTC. As protein: CASSGAGGSYNEQFF.